Listed here are 16 T cell receptor beta chains from one sample, sequenced in a study of T cells after yellow fever vaccination (dated by TCRdb to the late 2010s). The treatment or condition label corresponds to: live attenuated yellow fever vaccine strain. Libraries were built with 5' RACE. The instrument was an Illumina NovaSeq 6000. TCRdb applied fastp at Q25 and MiXCR to the public reads, then kept only in-frame beta chains. For every CDR3 protein sequence, its rows merge into one entry that carries the most common genes and DNA. This sample gives around 200,000 distinct CDR3 sequences in total; 9.5% to 11% of them show up just once. The top ten clones comprise 36% of the sample. The material was CD8+ T cells sorted from PBMCs, obtained 15 days after the yellow fever booster vaccination. The receptor source for this set is a man in his late teens or twenties who received the YFV17D yellow fever vaccine.

This clonotype came up a few times. For the CDR3, the DNA is TGCGCCAGCAGCGCGACAGGGGTGGGGCCCGTCACCGGGGAGCTGTTTTTT. Its protein product is CASSATGVGPVTGELFF. The gene calls are TRBV5-1 and TRBJ2-2; TRBD1 matches 8 bases. After removal of 4 bases from V and 4 bases from J, the junction contained 12 bases not matched to a gene. Germline lookup yields CDR1 SGHRS and CDR2 YFSETQ. The CDR3 spans 17 residues.

A remark on this clonotype: Possible read error: a much larger clone is one base away. The gene calls are TRBV5-5 and TRBJ2-7, with D unresolved. The CDR3 length is 11 residues. Germline V CDR1 and CDR2: SGHKS, YYEKEE (reference sequence). Trimming left V 4 bases short and J 2 bases short, with 4 bases between. The CDR3 DNA follows: TGTGCCAGCAGCATAGCCTACGAGCAGTACTTC. Translated, it gives CASSIAYEQYF.

This clonotype was detected a few times. V gene TRBV5-5 combines with J gene TRBJ2-1; perhaps TRBD2 as D (7 bases). This CDR3 has 15 amino acids. Trimming cost V 1 base and J 7 bases, with 15 bases left between them. The V gene's germline CDR1 is SGHKS and CDR2 YYEKEE (reference sequence). The CDR3 DNA follows: TGTGCCAGCAGCTTGTTAGGGGGGGCGGGTAATGAGCAGTTCTTC. The encoded protein is CASSLLGGAGNEQFF.

In its sample, this clonotype was seen a few times. V gene TRBV12-3 or TRBV12-4 combines with J gene TRBJ1-1; D remains unclear. The CDR3 is 15 residues long. V was clipped by 0 bases and J by 7 bases, with 15 bases between them. CDR3 sequence (DNA): TGTGCCAGCAGTTTAGCGACGGGGTCCGGTAATGAAGCTTTCTTT. It specifies CASSLATGSGNEAFF.

This clonotype was counted between two and nine times. Written as DNA, the CDR3 is TGTGCCAGCAGCCTGGTCGCGGTGTACTTC. Translation gives CASSLVAVYF. The genes are TRBV11-2 and TRBJ2-4; no clear D. V lost 5 bases to trimming and J lost 15 bases, with 11 bases between them. The CDR3 spans 10 residues. The germline V gene encodes CDR1 SGHAT and CDR2 FQNNGV.

In nucleotides, the CDR3 is TGTGCCAGCAGTTACCGGTCGACGGCCTACGAGACCCAGTACTTC. Amino acid sequence: CASSYRSTAYETQYF. This sequence joins TRBV6-2 or TRBV6-3 and TRBJ2-5; D call uncertain. There are 15 residues in the CDR3. V was cut by 2 bases and J by 5 bases, with 15 bases left in between. CDR1 is MNHEY, CDR2 SVGEGT, per germline.

Only a few counts were recorded for this clonotype. The V gene is TRBV27, the J gene TRBJ2-7, with a possible D match to TRBD2 (5 bases). Germline V gene sequence: CDR1 MNHEY, CDR2 SMNVEV (reference sequence). V was clipped by 7 bases and J by 4 bases, with 14 bases between them. There are 13 residues in the CDR3. The CDR3 DNA is TGTGCCAGCAAATCCCGGGGTCAATACGAGCAGTACGTC. Protein product: CASKSRGQYEQYV.

This clonotype was seen more than once but under ten times. This chain uses TRBV20-1 with TRBJ1-3, with 8 bases fitting TRBD1. CDR1 is DFQATT, CDR2 SNEGSKA, per germline (reference sequence). The CDR3 consists of 16 residues. J was trimmed by 2 bases and V by 0 bases; bases with no gene match: 6. The CDR3 nucleotides read TGCAGTGCTAGAGATCTCCAGGGGGCTCCTGGAAACACCATATATTTT. The encoded protein is CSARDLQGAPGNTIYF.

This clonotype was seen many times. V is TRBV29-1 and J is TRBJ1-1; D is ambiguous. V was pared by 4 bases and J by 0 bases, with 3 bases between. This CDR3 is built from 11 residues. Germline-derived CDR1 and CDR2 are SQVTM and ANQGSEA. For the CDR3, the DNA is TGCAGCGTTGGAGTGAACACTGAAGCTTTCTTT. Amino acids: CSVGVNTEAFF.

This sequence joins TRBV12-3 or TRBV12-4 and TRBJ2-1; 9 nucleotides align to TRBD2. The length of the CDR3 is 14 residues. With 3 bases clipped from V and 8 bases from J, the junction kept 5 bases outside the gene matches. The CDR3 protein is CASSFGGGAYEQFF. CDR3 nucleotide sequence: TGTGCCAGCAGTTTCGGCGGGGGGGCCTATGAGCAGTTCTTC.

This clonotype was counted ten times or more. The J gene is TRBJ1-2, the V gene TRBV21-1; the table calls TRBD1, which could not be checked here. TRBV21-1 is a pseudogene segment. The CDR3 covers 13 residues. For the CDR3, the DNA is TGTGCCAGCAGCAAAGTAGGGGGGGGCGGCTACACCTTC. Translating gives CASSKVGGGGYTF.

Only a few counts were recorded for this clonotype. The V gene is TRBV30, the J gene TRBJ1-4; D is possibly TRBD1 (6 bases). V was shortened by 2 bases and J by 7 bases, with 14 bases between the two germline ends. Germline V CDR1 and CDR2: GTSNPN, SVGIG (reference sequence). The length of the CDR3 is 14 residues. The CDR3 bases are TGTGCCTGGAGTTCTGGGGGCGGGGGTGAAAAACTGTTTTTT. This gives the protein CAWSSGGGGEKLFF.

The CDR3 nucleotides read TGTGCCAGCAGCGACTCCGATACGCAGTATTTT. Amino acid sequence: CASSDSDTQYF. This chain connects TRBV14 to TRBJ2-3; no definite D call. V gave up 5 bases and J gave up 6 bases, with 6 bases separating them. This CDR3 region has 11 residues. Germline CDR1 is SGHDN and CDR2 is FVKESK.

The genes are TRBV6-5 and TRBJ2-5; perhaps TRBD2 as D (7 bases). V gave up 0 bases and J gave up 4 bases, with 12 bases separating them. The CDR3 loop spans 15 amino acids. Germline V gene data show CDR1 as MNHEY and CDR2 as SVGAGI. As DNA, the CDR3 is TGTGCCAGCAGTTACTCGATGGGGGGGGCAGAGACCCAGTACTTC. Protein product: CASSYSMGGAETQYF.

The chain combines TRBV7-6 with TRBJ2-6; possible D gene TRBD2, 6 bases. The germline CDR1 and CDR2 sequences are SGHVS and FNYEAQ. V lost 5 bases and J lost 4, with 12 bases in between. CDR3 size: 15 residues. Here the CDR3 reads CASSLGGPGANVLTF. Here the CDR3 DNA reads TGTGCCAGCAGCCTCGGGGGTCCCGGGGCCAACGTCCTGACTTTC.

This clonotype was counted between two and nine times. This chain links TRBV9 with TRBJ2-4, with 7 positions matching TRBD2. Germline CDR1 and CDR2: SGDLS and YYNGEE. Trimming removed 1 base from V and 0 bases from J; junction bases left unmatched: 1. The CDR3 is made up of 15 amino acids. CDR3 region: CASSVSGVAKNIQYF. CDR3 DNA sequence: TGTGCCAGCAGCGTAAGCGGGGTAGCCAAAAACATTCAGTACTTC.